Presented here are 28 T cell receptor beta chains from one specimen sequenced in a study of naive and memory T cell subsets. An equimolar mix of two oligonucleotides served as the beta constant-region primer for TRBC1 and TRBC2. TCRdb fed the UMI-ligation and nested PCR reads into MiXCR, producing one record per CDR3 protein. The sample consists of around 35,000 distinct CDR3 sequences, about 14% of them appearing once. Sequenced input: effector memory CD4+ T cells from blood. Subset reported: effector memory, CD45RA- CD27-. Source of these receptors: a human donor in good health.

This clonotype was picked up many times. The chain couples TRBV2 to TRBJ2-5, with TRBD2 matching over 10 bases. V lost 1 base to trimming and J lost 7 bases; unmatched junction nucleotides: 9. The CDR3 covers 16 residues. The germline V gene encodes CDR1 SNHLY and CDR2 FYNNEI. CDR3 DNA: TGTGCCAGCAGTGAAGGGACTAGCGGTTCCCTTTCGACCCAGTACTTC. Protein: CASSEGTSGSLSTQYF. The variable domain in full, with the rest retrieved from reference TRBV2 and TRBJ2-5, is EPEVTQTPSHQVTQMGQEVILRCVPISNHLYFYWYRQILGQKVEFLVSFYNNEISEKSEIFDDQFSVERPDGSNFTLKIRSTKLEDSAMYFCASSEGTSGSLSTQYFGPGTRLLVL.

V and J are TRBV6-6 and TRBJ2-7; D not resolved. The V end was cut by 5 bases, the J end by 5 bases, with 10 bases between. The CDR3 loop spans 12 amino acids. Germline V gene data show CDR1 as MNHNY and CDR2 as SVGAGI (reference sequence). For the CDR3, the DNA is TGTGCCAGCAGTCGGACGGAGAACGAGCAGTACTTC. Translation gives CASSRTENEQYF.

This clonotype was detected a few times. The chain combines TRBV11-3 with TRBJ2-3, with 8 bases matching TRBD2. This CDR3 is built from 12 residues. J was trimmed by 9 bases and V by 4 bases; bases with no gene match: 3. Germline-derived CDR1 and CDR2 are SGHNT and YENEEA. CDR3 sequence: CASSSGGSTQYF. CDR3 in DNA: TGTGCCAGCAGCTCGGGAGGGAGCACGCAGTATTTT.

This clonotype was observed a few times. The chain couples TRBV5-1 to TRBJ1-2; 9 nucleotides match TRBD1. The CDR3 totals 16 residues. V shed 0 bases, J shed 4 bases, and the junction held 7 bases outside the gene matches. Germline V gene data show CDR1 as SGHRS and CDR2 as YFSETQ. The CDR3 is CASSLDRGREGYGYTF. Written as DNA, the CDR3 is TGCGCCAGCAGCTTGGACAGGGGGCGCGAAGGCTATGGCTACACCTTC.

The table lists this clonotype with a few counts. The rearrangement joins TRBV12-5 to TRBJ2-7; D may be TRBD2 (6 bases). Germline-derived CDR1 and CDR2 are LGHNT and FRNRAP. The CDR3 is made up of 12 amino acids. V was cut by 6 bases and J by 5 bases, with 11 bases left in between. This CDR3 is CASGSGTHEQYF. The CDR3, as DNA: TGTGCTAGTGGCTCCGGGACTCACGAGCAGTACTTC. Full variable domain (remainder filled in from reference TRBV12-5 and TRBJ2-7): DARVTQTPRHKVTEMGQEVTMRCQPILGHNTVFWYRQTMMQGLELLAYFRNRAPLDDSGMPKDRFSAEMPDATLATLKIQPSEPRDSAVYFCASGSGTHEQYFGPGTRLTVT.

This chain connects TRBV7-9 to TRBJ2-6, with 8 bases matching TRBD1. The CDR3 consists of 18 residues. Germline CDR1 reads SEHNR; CDR2 reads FQNEAQ (reference sequence). The V segment lost 2 bases and the J segment 0 bases; nucleotides outside the gene matches: 6. The CDR3 nucleotides are TGTGCCAGCAGCTTATGGACAGGGATAAGCTCTGGGGCCAACGTCCTGACTTTC. It is translated as CASSLWTGISSGANVLTF.

This clonotype was detected many times. The chain is built from TRBV5-5 and TRBJ2-1; D might be TRBD1 (5 bases). The CDR3 extends over 13 amino acids. Germline CDR1 and CDR2: SGHKS and YYEKEE (reference sequence). The V end was cut by 0 bases, the J end by 14 bases, with 15 bases between. In nucleotides, the CDR3 is TGTGCCAGCAGCTTGGTTCCAGGGCCCTGGGAGTTCTTC. Translated, it gives CASSLVPGPWEFF.

This clonotype was found a few times. This sequence joins TRBV11-2 and TRBJ2-7, with TRBD2 as a possible D gene (5 bases). With 5 bases removed from V and 1 base from J, the gap between germline ends came to 15 bases. This CDR3 has 15 residues. CDR1 and CDR2 (germline): SGHAT, FQNNGV. DNA of the CDR3: TGTGCCAGCAGCCAACCGACGGGCGGGTCCTACGAGCAGTACTTC. Protein product: CASSQPTGGSYEQYF.

This clonotype has just a few counts. This sequence joins TRBV7-2 and TRBJ1-1; the D is unclear. This CDR3 has 13 residues. The germline V and J ends were trimmed by 4 bases and 11 bases, with 17 bases remaining between them. From germline, CDR1 is SGHTA and CDR2 FQGNSA. In DNA, the CDR3 is TGTGCCAGCAGCTCAACTCCACTGGCAGTGGCTTTCTTT. Its translation is CASSSTPLAVAFF.

This chain uses TRBV12-3 or TRBV12-4 with TRBJ2-6; D perhaps matches TRBD1 (5 bases). The CDR3 runs 15 residues. The V end was cut by 5 bases, the J end by 3 bases, with 11 bases between. CDR3 amino acids: CASSKGDSGANVLTF. The CDR3 DNA reads TGTGCCAGCAGTAAAGGGGATAGTGGGGCCAACGTCCTGACTTTC.

In this sample, this clonotype turned up many times. The chain carries TRBV4-1 and TRBJ1-2, with D unresolved. Germline assignment: CDR1 MGHRA and CDR2 YSYEKL. Trimming cost V 5 bases and J 2 bases, with 15 bases left between them. The CDR3 contains 15 residues. The CDR3 here is CASSDRAQGNYGYTF. The CDR3 DNA follows: TGCGCCAGCAGCGACCGGGCCCAAGGCAACTATGGCTACACCTTC.

This clonotype was detected many times. The rearrangement links TRBV29-1 to TRBJ2-2; TRBD2 aligns across 11 bases. The CDR3 runs to 14 residues. The V gene's germline CDR1 is SQVTM and CDR2 ANQGSEA. V gave up 7 bases and J gave up 2 bases; unmatched junction bases: 3. In DNA form, the CDR3 reads TGCAGCGGCGGGACTAGCGGAAACACCGGGGAGCTGTTTTTT. Encoded protein: CSGGTSGNTGELFF.

This clonotype was picked up a small number of times. The chain uses TRBV7-8 and TRBJ2-7, with a tentative D call TRBD1 (5 bases). Trimming pared 4 bases from V and 3 bases from J, leaving 10 bases between. Per germline, CDR1 SGHVS and CDR2 FQNEAQ. The CDR3 is 13 amino acids. The DNA for the CDR3 is TGTGCCAGCAGCTCCTCAGGGTTCTACGAGCAGTACTTC. This encodes CASSSSGFYEQYF.

This clonotype turned up a few times. The V call is TRBV7-2, the J call TRBJ2-3; D is uncertain. V was trimmed by 4 bases and J by 2 bases, leaving 4 bases between them. The CDR3 consists of 12 residues. CDR1 is SGHTA and CDR2 is FQGNSA in the germline V gene. The CDR3: CASSWTTDTQYF. Here the CDR3 DNA reads TGTGCCAGCAGCTGGACCACAGATACGCAGTATTTT.

Only a few counts were recorded for this clonotype. The chain uses TRBV11-2 and TRBJ2-1; TRBD1 might be the D (5 bases). This CDR3 spans 14 amino acids. The germline V and J ends were trimmed by 8 bases and 6 bases, with 17 bases remaining between them. The V gene's germline CDR1 is SGHAT and CDR2 FQNNGV. DNA for the CDR3: TGTGCCAGCGGTTTCTGGGGCCAGGGCAATGAGCAGTTCTTC. It codes for CASGFWGQGNEQFF.

This clonotype was found once. The chain recombines TRBV19 with TRBJ2-7, with 7 bases aligning to TRBD2. CDR1 is LNHDA, CDR2 SQIVND, per germline (reference sequence). This CDR3 has 15 residues. V lost 3 bases, J lost 7 bases, and 12 bases stayed unmatched. In DNA form, the CDR3 reads TGTGCCAGTAGTATGTGGCGGGGTGCGGGGGAGGAGCAGTACTTC. Protein product: CASSMWRGAGEEQYF.

The rearrangement joins TRBV24-1 to TRBJ2-1; 10 nucleotides align to TRBD2. J was trimmed by 0 bases and V by 5 bases; bases with no gene match: 0. Looked up from germline, CDR1 is KGHDR and CDR2 is SFDVKD. The CDR3 covers 15 residues. CDR3 region: CATSASGSSYNEQFF. The DNA for the CDR3 is TGTGCCACCAGTGCTAGCGGGAGCTCCTACAATGAGCAGTTCTTC.

This clonotype was seen more than once but under ten times. The chain links TRBV3-1 to TRBJ1-6; 9 nucleotides align to TRBD1. The CDR3 is 16 amino acids. Losses at the gene ends were 3 bases for V and 10 bases for J; bases not matched to a gene: 10. The germline V gene has CDR1 LGHDT and CDR2 YNNKEL (reference sequence). The CDR3 reads CASSQGDRVVRSPLHF. In nucleotides, the CDR3 is TGTGCCAGCAGCCAGGGGGACAGGGTTGTTCGATCACCCCTCCACTTT.

The table lists this clonotype with many counts. The chain has TRBV10-3 and TRBJ2-1; 9 positions match TRBD1. CDR1 is ENHRY and CDR2 is SYGVKD in the germline V gene. This CDR3 has 16 residues. The J segment lost 5 bases and the V segment lost 7 bases, leaving 12 bases of the junction unmatched. The CDR3 nucleotides are TGTGCCATCACCCTAGGGGGGGGACAGGGCAACAATGAGCAGTTCTTC. Protein product: CAITLGGGQGNNEQFF.

V usage is TRBV12-3 or TRBV12-4 and J usage is TRBJ1-5; 9 nucleotides line up with TRBD1. V was pared by 5 bases and J by 4 bases, with 3 bases of the junction left unmatched. The CDR3 is 14 residues long. CDR3 sequence (DNA): TGTGCCAGCAGTCACGGGACAGGGAATCAGCCCCAGCATTTT. Protein product: CASSHGTGNQPQHF.

There are a few counts of this clonotype. The CDR3 spells CASSRIRTGSSGANVLTF. CDR3 bases: TGTGCCAGCAGCCGTATAAGGACAGGGAGCTCTGGGGCCAACGTCCTGACTTTC. V usage is TRBV11-1 and J usage is TRBJ2-6; TRBD1 matches at 8 bases. Germline V gene lookup returns CDR1 SGHAT and CDR2 FQDESV (reference sequence). The CDR3 spans 18 residues. V shed 5 bases, J shed 0 bases, and the junction held 9 bases outside the gene matches.

The rearrangement links TRBV2 to TRBJ2-7; perhaps TRBD2 as D (6 bases). Germline V gene data show CDR1 as SNHLY and CDR2 as FYNNEI. The CDR3 is 11 residues long. V lost 4 bases to trimming and J lost 9 bases, with 10 bases between them. Here the CDR3 DNA reads TGTGCCAGCAGTGCTAGCGTCGGGCAGTACTTC. It is translated as CASSASVGQYF.

Only a few counts were recorded for this clonotype. V is TRBV2 and J is TRBJ2-3; 14 nucleotides match TRBD2. V lost 8 bases, J lost 1 base, and 14 bases stayed unmatched. CDR1 and CDR2 from the germline V gene are SNHLY and FYNNEI. This CDR3 is 19 amino acids long. For the CDR3, the DNA is TGTGCCAGCTGGGGTAGGGGGACTAGCGGGAGAACGGGCACAGATACGCAGTATTTT. It translates to CASWGRGTSGRTGTDTQYF. Full variable domain (missing parts from reference TRBV2 and TRBJ2-3): EPEVTQTPSHQVTQMGQEVILRCVPISNHLYFYWYRQILGQKVEFLVSFYNNEISEKSEIFDDQFSVERPDGSNFTLKIRSTKLEDSAMYFCASWGRGTSGRTGTDTQYFGPGTRLTVL.

Ten or more counts support this clonotype. The V call is TRBV9, the J call TRBJ2-1; perhaps D is TRBD1 or TRBD2 (5 bases each). The CDR3 has 15 residues. The V end lost 3 bases, the J end lost 6 bases, and 16 bases lay between the germline ends. Germline V gene lookup returns CDR1 SGDLS and CDR2 YYNGEE. The CDR3 DNA sequence: TGTGCCAGCAGCGCCCGGGACCCATCGGGCAATGAGCAGTTCTTC. Translating it yields CASSARDPSGNEQFF.

The table lists this clonotype with many counts. This chain connects TRBV5-1 to TRBJ2-1; TRBD1 agrees at 9 bases. The V and J ends lost 0 bases and 4 bases, in that order; junction bases with no gene match: 5. Germline values: CDR1 SGHRS, CDR2 YFSETQ. The CDR3 is 16 residues long. The CDR3 coding sequence is TGCGCCAGCAGCTTGGGGTCTGGACAGGGGTACAATGAGCAGTTCTTC. It codes for CASSLGSGQGYNEQFF.

The chain recombines TRBV19 with TRBJ2-3; 9 nucleotides line up with TRBD1. This CDR3 is built from 14 residues. Per germline, CDR1 LNHDA and CDR2 SQIVND (reference sequence). Trimming cost V 11 bases and J 3 bases; bases outside gene matches: 9. The CDR3 sequence is CACRDRARTDTQYF. CDR3 in DNA: TGTGCCTGCAGGGACAGGGCACGGACAGATACGCAGTATTTT. The variable domain in full, with the rest retrieved from reference TRBV19 and TRBJ2-3, is DGGITQSPKYLFRKEGQNVTLSCEQNLNHDAMYWYRQDPGQGLRLIYYSQIVNDFQKGDIAEGYSVSREKKESFPLTVTSAQKNPTAFYLCACRDRARTDTQYFGPGTRLTVL.

This clonotype was seen a handful of times. V usage is TRBV20-1 and J usage is TRBJ2-2; 9 bases fit TRBD1. From germline, CDR1 is DFQATT and CDR2 SNEGSKA (reference sequence). J was trimmed by 0 bases and V by 4 bases; bases with no gene match: 15. CDR3 length equals 19 residues. The CDR3 coding sequence is TGCAGTGCTACCCTCTCCCCGGGACAGGGCCGTTCGAACACCGGGGAGCTGTTTTTT. Protein sequence: CSATLSPGQGRSNTGELFF.

Only a few counts were recorded for this clonotype. V and J are TRBV28 and TRBJ1-5, with unresolved D. V shed 1 base and J shed 9 bases, with 7 bases lying between them. The CDR3 spans 12 residues. From germline, CDR1 is MDHEN and CDR2 SYDVKM. The CDR3 loop is CASSLLALPQHF. CDR3 nucleotide sequence: TGTGCCAGCAGTTTATTGGCTTTGCCCCAGCATTTT.